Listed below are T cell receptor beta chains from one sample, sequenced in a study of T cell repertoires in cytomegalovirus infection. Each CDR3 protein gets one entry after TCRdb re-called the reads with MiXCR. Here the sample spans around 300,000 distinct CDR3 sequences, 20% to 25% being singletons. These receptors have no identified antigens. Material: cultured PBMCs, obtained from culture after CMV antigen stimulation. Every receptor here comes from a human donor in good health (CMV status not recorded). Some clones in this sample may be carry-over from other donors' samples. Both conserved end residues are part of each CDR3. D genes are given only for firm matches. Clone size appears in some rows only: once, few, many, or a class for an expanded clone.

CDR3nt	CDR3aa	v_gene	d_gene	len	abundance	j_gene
TGCAGCGTTAGCGGGAGGGGAAGGAATGAGCAGTTCTTC	CSVSGRGRNEQFF	TRBV29-1	TRBD2	13	few	TRBJ2-1
TGTGCCAGCAGCTTCGGACAGGTTTCGATTACCCAGTACTTC	CASSFGQVSITQYF	TRBV7-2	TRBD1	14	NA	TRBJ2-5
TGCGCCAGCAGCAGTGAGAGCTCCTACAATGAGCAGTTCTTC	CASSSESSYNEQFF	TRBV4-1	NA	14	few	TRBJ2-1
TGTGCCAGCAGGGACCGTGTGACTTTCTTT	CASRDRVTFF	TRBV25-1	NA	10	NA	TRBJ1-1
TGTGCCAGCAGTCCCGGGGTGGCCGAGCAGTACTTC	CASSPGVAEQYF	TRBV12-3/TRBV12-4	NA	12	NA	TRBJ2-7
TGTGCCAGCAGCGGGACTAGCGGAGTCACCGGGGAGCTGTTTTTT	CASSGTSGVTGELFF	TRBV7-9	TRBD2	15	NA	TRBJ2-2
TGTGCCAGCAGTTCACAGGGTAGCCGTTCACCCCTCCACTTT	CASSSQGSRSPLHF	TRBV6-5	NA	14	NA	TRBJ1-6
TGTGCCAGCAGGGGACTAGCGGGGAAGAGCGGAACCGGGGAGCTGTTTTTT	CASRGLAGKSGTGELFF	TRBV6-5	TRBD2	17	NA	TRBJ2-2
TGCAGTGCTTACCCGGGAAGCGAGCAGTTCTTC	CSAYPGSEQFF	TRBV20-1	NA	11	NA	TRBJ2-1
TGCGCCAGCACGCCATGGAGCCAAGAGACCCAGTACTTC	CASTPWSQETQYF	TRBV5-1	NA	13	NA	TRBJ2-5
TGTGCCAGCAGGATATGGGGGGACACTGAAGCTTTCTTT	CASRIWGDTEAFF	TRBV7-9	NA	13	few	TRBJ1-1
TGTGCCAGCAGCTCACATGGGCGGGAGACGTTTAAAAATGAGCAGTTCTTC	CASSSHGRETFKNEQFF	TRBV7-6	TRBD2	17	NA	TRBJ2-1
TGTGCCAGCAGCCTACGGGTTAAGGAATCACCCCTCCACTTT	CASSLRVKESPLHF	TRBV5-6	NA	14	few	TRBJ1-6
TGCGCCAGCAGCCAAGATAGGGTGGACCTAGGGGAAAAACTGTTTTTT	CASSQDRVDLGEKLFF	TRBV4-1	NA	16	many	TRBJ1-4
TGTGCCAGCAGTTCTCTAGCGGGAGTCACAGATACGCAGTATTTT	CASSSLAGVTDTQYF	TRBV7-9	TRBD2	15	few	TRBJ2-3
TGCGCCAGCAGACCGATCGAGATCGTCGGGGAGCTGTTTTTT	CASRPIEIVGELFF	TRBV4-1	NA	14	many	TRBJ2-2
TGCGCCAGCAGCTCGACTAGCGGGAGGCGATACGAGCAGTACTTC	CASSSTSGRRYEQYF	TRBV4-1	TRBD2	15	NA	TRBJ2-7
TGTGCCAGCCGGTCGGTGAGGTCACCAGGGGGCATTCAGTACTTC	CASRSVRSPGGIQYF	TRBV2	TRBD1	15	NA	TRBJ2-4
TGTGCCAGCAGCTTAGAACGGGTTTCCGAGCAGTACTTC	CASSLERVSEQYF	TRBV7-2	NA	13	few	TRBJ2-7
TGTGCCAGCAACCAGGGACCTACTATACCAGATACGCAGTATTTT	CASNQGPTIPDTQYF	TRBV5-5	NA	15	few	TRBJ2-3
TGTGCCAGCAGTTTTCGGGCTGCGCCCCAGCATTTT	CASSFRAAPQHF	TRBV28	NA	12	few	TRBJ1-5
TGTGCCAGCAGCTCAGAGGGTCTAGCGGGAGTATCCGAGCAGTACTTC	CASSSEGLAGVSEQYF	TRBV9	TRBD2	16	NA	TRBJ2-7
TGTGCCAGCAGTTTGGAGAGGGGTCAGTACAATGAGCAGTTCTTC	CASSLERGQYNEQFF	TRBV28	NA	15	NA	TRBJ2-1
TGTGCCAGCAGCTTCCGGGCTTTCACAGATACGCAGTATTTT	CASSFRAFTDTQYF	TRBV5-6	NA	14	few	TRBJ2-3
TGCGCCAGCAGCCAAGCCGGGACAAGTCTACTCTATGGCTACACCTTC	CASSQAGTSLLYGYTF	TRBV4-1	NA	16	NA	TRBJ1-2
TGTGCCAGCAGCACCAGCCCAGGGGACGTTGGCTACACCTTC	CASSTSPGDVGYTF	TRBV7-2	NA	14	few	TRBJ1-2
TGCGCCAGCAGCCAAGATATTTCGGGGGGAGGTCACAATGAGCAGTTCTTC	CASSQDISGGGHNEQFF	TRBV4-1	TRBD2	17	few	TRBJ2-1
TGTGCCAGCAGTCATTTATTGGGGGGCAGCGAGACCCAGTACTTC	CASSHLLGGSETQYF	TRBV28	NA	15	NA	TRBJ2-5
TGTGCCAGCAGTTCCAACGGGGTCAATTCACCCCTCCACTTT	CASSSNGVNSPLHF	TRBV7-2	NA	14	many	TRBJ1-6
TGTGCCAGCAGCGTCAGGGTACCGGGAGTAGCGGGAGTAATCTACGAGCAGTACTTC	CASSVRVPGVAGVIYEQYF	TRBV7-2	TRBD2	19	NA	TRBJ2-7
TGTGCCAGCAGCTTCTTTATAGGTCTAGGCACTGAAGCTTTCTTT	CASSFFIGLGTEAFF	TRBV7-2	NA	15	NA	TRBJ1-1
TGCAGCGTTGTTGGGGGCCGGGGAAACACCATATATTTT	CSVVGGRGNTIYF	TRBV29-1	NA	13	few	TRBJ1-3
TGTGCCAGCGGGAGTTCCTACGAGCAGTACTTC	CASGSSYEQYF	TRBV7-8	NA	11	many	TRBJ2-7
TGCGCCAGCAGCCAGGGGACAGGGGCGGTCACTGAAGCTTTCTTT	CASSQGTGAVTEAFF	TRBV4-1	TRBD1	15	few	TRBJ1-1
TGTGCCAGCAGCTCGACTAGCGGGCCATCCTACGAGCAGTACTTC	CASSSTSGPSYEQYF	TRBV7-9	TRBD2	15	few	TRBJ2-7
TGTGCCAGCAGCCGAGACAGGGGAAGTCGAGAGACCCAGTACTTC	CASSRDRGSRETQYF	TRBV7-2	TRBD1	15	many	TRBJ2-5
TGCAGTGCCGGCAGGGATATCAATCAGCCCCAGCATTTT	CSAGRDINQPQHF	TRBV20-1	NA	13	NA	TRBJ1-5
TGTGCCTCGGGGACGGAGAAAAAAGAGACCCAGTACTTC	CASGTEKKETQYF	TRBV10-3	NA	13	NA	TRBJ2-5
TGTGCCAGTACCGCCTGGGACGCCGGGGGGAGGTCACCCCTCCACTTT	CASTAWDAGGRSPLHF	TRBV19	NA	16	few	TRBJ1-6
TGTGCCAGTAGTGTCCGGGACGCAAACATTCAGTACTTC	CASSVRDANIQYF	TRBV19	NA	13	NA	TRBJ2-4
TGTGCCAGCAGTTACGGAGTCGCCGGGACTAGCGGATTC	CASSYGVAGTSGF	TRBV6-2/TRBV6-3	TRBD2	13	few	TRBJ2-5
TGTGCCATCAGTGGGAACAGCAATCAGCCCCAGCATTTT	CAISGNSNQPQHF	TRBV10-3	NA	13	NA	TRBJ1-5
TGTGCCAGCAGCCGCGGGGGACCCTCCTACGAGCAGTACTTC	CASSRGGPSYEQYF	TRBV7-2	TRBD2	14	many	TRBJ2-7
TGCAGTGCTATATCGCGGCAGGGAACAGTCGATGAGCAGTTCTTC	CSAISRQGTVDEQFF	TRBV20-1	NA	15	NA	TRBJ2-1
TGTGCCAGCACTCCGCGAAGAGACACCCAAGAGACCCAGTACTTC	CASTPRRDTQETQYF	TRBV6-6	NA	15	NA	TRBJ2-5
TGTGCCAGCAGCTTAAATCTGGGACAAGAGACCCAGTACTTC	CASSLNLGQETQYF	TRBV7-9	NA	14	NA	TRBJ2-5
TGTGCCAGCAGCCCCCTAGGGCAAGAGACCCAGTACTTC	CASSPLGQETQYF	TRBV7-6	NA	13	NA	TRBJ2-5
TGTGCCAGCAGCGTCCGACAGGACATGAACACTGAAGCTTTCTTT	CASSVRQDMNTEAFF	TRBV7-9	NA	15	NA	TRBJ1-1
TGTGCCAGCAGCTTAGGGACTGCCTACGAGCAGTACTTC	CASSLGTAYEQYF	TRBV7-2	NA	13	many	TRBJ2-7
TGTGCCAGCAGGCGGTTCGGAGTGGAGAATGAGCAGTTCTTC	CASRRFGVENEQFF	TRBV7-2	NA	14	many	TRBJ2-1
TGTGCCACCAGCAGAGGCCGGACAGGGGGCCAAGAGACCCAGTACTTC	CATSRGRTGGQETQYF	TRBV15	TRBD1	16	few	TRBJ2-5
TGTGCCACAACTATCGGGGCTCCGGGCAATCAGCCCCAGCATTTT	CATTIGAPGNQPQHF	TRBV24-1	NA	15	NA	TRBJ1-5
TGCAGCGTCGAAGCGGGAGTGGCCACAGATACGCAGTATTTT	CSVEAGVATDTQYF	TRBV29-1	TRBD2	14	NA	TRBJ2-3
TGTGCCAGCAGCCGTCCTGGACTAGCGGGAGTGGAGACCCAGTACTTC	CASSRPGLAGVETQYF	TRBV6-6	TRBD2	16	few	TRBJ2-5
TGCAGCGTTGATGTTGCCACCACCGGGGAGCTGTCTTTT	CSVDVATTGELSF	TRBV29-1	NA	13	NA	TRBJ2-2
TGTGCCAGCAGTAACTACGGGACAGGGTCATCTCAACGGGTATACAATGAGCAGTTCTTC	CASSNYGTGSSQRVYNEQFF	TRBV7-9	TRBD1	20	many	TRBJ2-1
TGTGCCAGCAGTTTTACAGGGGACGGACCCAGCTCCTATAATTCACCCCTCCACTTT	CASSFTGDGPSSYNSPLHF	TRBV12-3/TRBV12-4	TRBD1	19	few	TRBJ1-6
TGTGCCATCAGTGAGTCGCGACAGGGGGCCGGAGCTTTCTTT	CAISESRQGAGAFF	TRBV10-3	TRBD1	14	NA	TRBJ1-1
TGTGCCTGGCGACAGTACAATGAGCAGTTCTTC	CAWRQYNEQFF	TRBV30	NA	11	NA	TRBJ2-1